This T cell receptor beta chain was found in a study of T cell responses to AZD1222 COVID-19 vaccine. Findings of the study overall: Recipients of two AZD1222 doses showed rising Spike-specific TCR breadth and depth. Reports indicate that nearly half of spike-specific TCRs are directed at unmutated variant regions. It was only five to seven AZD1222 recipients who were seropositive at baseline.

Second-dose schedules of about 4 or about 12 weeks were combined. Measured with immunoSEQ multiplex PCR; TCRdb has only the in-frame clones, and not every one. The data contain approximately 140,000 clones, around 90% of them singletons. There are 12 residues in the CDR3. Trimming took 2 bases from V and 12 from J, leaving 12 bases between them. In its sample, this clone was seen a few times. The antigen is not known. The sequencing used peripheral blood, collected 28 days after the second AZD1222 dose. This chain uses TRBV12-3 or TRBV12-4 with TRBJ2-3; D gene uncertain. The TCR sequence derives from an adult who received the AZD1222 COVID-19 vaccine. CDR3 sequence reads: CASSLLAPPQYF. Here the CDR3 DNA reads TGTGCCAGCAGTTTATTAGCCCCGCCCCAGTATTTT.